This is a list of T cell receptor beta chains from one sample in a study of cytomegalovirus exposure and HLA in healthy donors. Data came from immunoSEQ multiplex PCR; TCRdb stores just in-frame clones and leaves some out. The sample has about 140,000 clones, roughly 78% seen once. The material sequenced was PBMCs. The receptors derive from a young man in good health and CMV-seropositive. Both conserved end residues are part of each CDR3. The D gene is left open where the match is weak. The size field is filled for only some rows; it gives once, few, many or a size class.

CDR3aa: CASSFTQGENTEAFF
CDR3nt: TGTGCCAGCAGCTTCACCCAGGGGGAGAACACTGAAGCTTTCTTT
j_gene: TRBJ1-1
v_gene: TRBV7-9
d_gene: TRBD1
abundance: -

CDR3aa: CASIGTDYNSPLHF
CDR3nt: TGTGCCAGCATAGGGACAGACTATAATTCACCCCTCCACTTT
j_gene: TRBJ1-6
v_gene: TRBV6-5
d_gene: TRBD1
abundance: -

CDR3aa: CASSSGGGVGTEAFF
CDR3nt: TGTGCCAGCAGCTCCGGCGGGGGGGTCGGCACTGAAGCTTTCTTT
j_gene: TRBJ1-1
v_gene: TRBV7-2
d_gene: -
abundance: -

CDR3aa: CASSLTPGGMNTEAFF
CDR3nt: TGTGCCAGCAGCTTAACGCCAGGGGGCATGAACACTGAAGCTTTCTTT
j_gene: TRBJ1-1
v_gene: TRBV7-9
d_gene: TRBD1
abundance: -

CDR3aa: CASSYEASANYEQYF
CDR3nt: TGTGCCAGCAGTTACGAGGCTAGCGCGAACTACGAGCAGTACTTC
j_gene: TRBJ2-7
v_gene: TRBV6-5
d_gene: -
abundance: few

CDR3aa: CASSLGGQGAYEQYF
CDR3nt: TGTGCCAGCAGTTTAGGGGGACAGGGGGCTTACGAGCAGTACTTC
j_gene: TRBJ2-7
v_gene: TRBV28
d_gene: TRBD1
abundance: -

CDR3aa: CASSLAGANQPQHF
CDR3nt: TGTGCCAGCAGTTTAGCGGGGGCAAATCAGCCCCAGCATTTT
j_gene: TRBJ1-5
v_gene: TRBV28
d_gene: -
abundance: -

CDR3aa: CASSLNSRGGGGYGYTF
CDR3nt: TGTGCCAGCAGTCTTAATTCGAGAGGCGGGGGTGGCTATGGCTACACCTTC
j_gene: TRBJ1-2
v_gene: TRBV27
d_gene: -
abundance: -

CDR3aa: CAWSFGGNYGYTF
CDR3nt: TGTGCCTGGAGTTTCGGGGGAAACTATGGCTACACCTTC
j_gene: TRBJ1-2
v_gene: TRBV30
d_gene: -
abundance: -

CDR3aa: CASSLAGVSKQYF
CDR3nt: TGTGCCAGCAGCTTGGCCGGGGTTAGCAAGCAGTACTTC
j_gene: TRBJ2-7
v_gene: TRBV5-4
d_gene: -
abundance: -

CDR3aa: CASSVGGTPSDTQYF
CDR3nt: TGTGCCAGCAGCGTAGGTGGCACCCCGTCAGATACGCAGTATTTT
j_gene: TRBJ2-3
v_gene: TRBV9
d_gene: -
abundance: -

CDR3aa: CASSLGGTKYDEQFF
CDR3nt: TGCGCCAGCAGCTTGGGAGGGACTAAGTATGATGAGCAGTTCTTC
j_gene: TRBJ2-1
v_gene: TRBV5-1
d_gene: TRBD2
abundance: once

CDR3aa: CASSPPGLAYEQYF
CDR3nt: TGTGCCAGCAGTCCCCCGGGACTAGCCTACGAGCAGTACTTC
j_gene: TRBJ2-7
v_gene: TRBV28
d_gene: TRBD2
abundance: -

CDR3aa: CASSLMAGTSYNEQFF
CDR3nt: TGTGCCAGCAGTTTGATGGCCGGGACATCCTACAATGAGCAGTTCTTC
j_gene: TRBJ2-1
v_gene: TRBV27
d_gene: -
abundance: -

CDR3aa: CASTRGLAEGGEQFF
CDR3nt: TGTGCCAGCACCAGGGGACTAGCGGAGGGGGGTGAGCAGTTCTTC
j_gene: TRBJ2-1
v_gene: TRBV14
d_gene: TRBD2
abundance: -

CDR3aa: CASSSGGNTEAFF
CDR3nt: TGTGCCAGCAGTTCCGGGGGGAACACTGAAGCTTTCTTT
j_gene: TRBJ1-1
v_gene: TRBV28
d_gene: -
abundance: -